One sample yielded the 2 T cell receptor beta chains listed below, sequenced in a study of tumor-infiltrating lymphocytes in localized non-small cell lung cancer. Measured with immunoSEQ multiplex PCR; TCRdb has only the in-frame clones, and not every one. Of more than 9,500 clones detected, about 84% appear once; the ten largest clones hold around 12%. The sample comprised uninvolved lung tissue not adjacent to the tumor. These receptors were collected from a human donor with non-small cell lung cancer.

This rearrangement joins TRBV5-6 to TRBJ1-1; 9 nucleotides match TRBD1. The CDR3 is 15 amino acids. CDR1 is SGHDT and CDR2 is YYEEEE in the germline V gene. Losses at the gene ends were 4 bases for V and 4 bases for J; bases not matched to a gene: 8. The CDR3 here is CASSLLDRGGTEAFF. In nucleotides, the CDR3 is TGTGCCAGCAGCCTACTCGACAGGGGGGGCACTGAAGCTTTCTTT. Combining the CDR3 with reference TRBV5-6 and TRBJ1-1 gives the whole variable domain DAGVTQSPTHLIKTRGQQVTLRCSPKSGHDTVSWYQQALGQGPQFIFQYYEEEERQRGNFPDRFSGHQFPNYSSELNVNALLLGDSALYLCASSLLDRGGTEAFFGQGTRLTVV.

The table lists this clone with a few counts. The chain is built from TRBV29-1 and TRBJ2-4; tentatively, D is TRBD2 (5 bases). Germline assignment: CDR1 SQVTM and CDR2 ANQGSEA. V lost 0 bases to trimming and J lost 7 bases, with 13 bases between them. This CDR3 is 14 amino acids long. The DNA of the CDR3 is TGCAGCGTTGAAGACGGAAGTTCGGGGAACATTCAGTACTTC. This translates into CSVEDGSSGNIQYF.